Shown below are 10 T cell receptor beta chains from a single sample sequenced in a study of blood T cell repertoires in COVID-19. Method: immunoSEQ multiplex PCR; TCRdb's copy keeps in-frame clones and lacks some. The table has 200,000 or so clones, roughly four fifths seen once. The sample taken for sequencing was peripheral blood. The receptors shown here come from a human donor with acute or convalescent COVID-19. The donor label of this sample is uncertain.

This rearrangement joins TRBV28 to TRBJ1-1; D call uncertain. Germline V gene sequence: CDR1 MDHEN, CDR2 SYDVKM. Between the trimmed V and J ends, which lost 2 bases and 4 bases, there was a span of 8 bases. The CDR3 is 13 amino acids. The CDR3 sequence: CASSLVTFTEAFF. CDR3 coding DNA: TGTGCCAGCAGTTTAGTAACATTCACTGAAGCTTTCTTT.

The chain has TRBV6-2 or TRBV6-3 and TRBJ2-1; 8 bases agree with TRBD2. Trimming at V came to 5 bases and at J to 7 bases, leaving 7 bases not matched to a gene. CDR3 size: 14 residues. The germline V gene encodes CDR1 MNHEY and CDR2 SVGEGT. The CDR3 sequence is CASSRVVAGNEQFF. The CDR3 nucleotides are TGTGCCAGCAGTCGCGTGGTAGCGGGAAATGAGCAGTTCTTC.

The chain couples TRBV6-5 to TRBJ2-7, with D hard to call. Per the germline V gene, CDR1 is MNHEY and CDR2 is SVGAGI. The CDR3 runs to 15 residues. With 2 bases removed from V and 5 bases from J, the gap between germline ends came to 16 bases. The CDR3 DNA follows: TGTGCCAGCAGTTACGATCCCCAGCGCGGCCACGAGCAGTACTTC. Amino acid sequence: CASSYDPQRGHEQYF.

CDR3 amino acids: CSVENRDRNTEAFF. DNA of the CDR3: TGCAGCGTTGAGAACCGGGACAGGAACACTGAAGCTTTCTTT. The chain has TRBV29-1 and TRBJ1-1; 7 nucleotides align to TRBD1. The J segment lost 1 base and the V segment lost 3 bases, leaving 5 bases of the junction unmatched. This CDR3 contains 14 residues. From germline, CDR1 is SQVTM and CDR2 ANQGSEA. The whole variable domain, remainder taken from reference TRBV29-1 and TRBJ1-1, is SAVISQKPSRDICQRGTSLTIQCQVDSQVTMMFWYRQQPGQSLTLIATANQGSEATYESGFVIDKFPISRPNLTFSTLTVSNMSPEDSSIYLCSVENRDRNTEAFFGQGTRLTVV.

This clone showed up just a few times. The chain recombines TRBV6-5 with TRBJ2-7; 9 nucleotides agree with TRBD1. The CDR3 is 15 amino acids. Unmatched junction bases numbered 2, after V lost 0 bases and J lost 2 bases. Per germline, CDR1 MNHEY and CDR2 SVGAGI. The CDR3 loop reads CASSYSDRGTYEQYF. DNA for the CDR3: TGTGCCAGCAGTTACTCGGACAGGGGTACCTACGAGCAGTACTTC.

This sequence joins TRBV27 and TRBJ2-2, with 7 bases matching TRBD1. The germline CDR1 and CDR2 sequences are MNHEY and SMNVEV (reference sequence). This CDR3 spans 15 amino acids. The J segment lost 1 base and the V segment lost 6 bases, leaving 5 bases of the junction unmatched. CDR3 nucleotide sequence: TGTGCCAGCAGGACGGGACAGCTGAACACCGGGGAGCTGTTTTTT. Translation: CASRTGQLNTGELFF.

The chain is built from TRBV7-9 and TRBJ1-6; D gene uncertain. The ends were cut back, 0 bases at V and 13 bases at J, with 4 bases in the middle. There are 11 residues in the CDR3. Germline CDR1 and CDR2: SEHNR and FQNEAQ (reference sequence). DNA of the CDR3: TGTGCCAGCAGCTTAGCCGTGCCCCTCCACTTT. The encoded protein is CASSLAVPLHF. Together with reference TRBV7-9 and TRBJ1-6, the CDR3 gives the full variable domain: DTGVSQNPRHKITKRGQNVTFRCDPISEHNRLYWYRQTLGQGPEFLTYFQNEAQLEKSRLLSDRFSAERPKGSFSTLEIQRTEQGDSAMYLCASSLAVPLHFGNGTRLTVT.

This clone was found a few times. Here the CDR3 reads CASMRAPGANVLTF. The CDR3 bases are TGTGCCAGTATGCGCGCACCTGGGGCCAACGTCCTGACTTTC. The chain couples TRBV19 to TRBJ2-6, with D unresolved. CDR3 length: 14 residues. V lost 7 bases, J lost 2 bases, and 9 bases lay in between. The germline V gene encodes CDR1 LNHDA and CDR2 SQIVND (reference sequence).

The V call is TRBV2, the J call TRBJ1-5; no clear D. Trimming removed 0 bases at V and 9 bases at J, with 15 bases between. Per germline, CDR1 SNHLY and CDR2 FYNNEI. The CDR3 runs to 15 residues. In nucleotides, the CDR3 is TGTGCCAGCAGTGAAGCTTTTATCTCTTTAGTGCCCCAGCATTTT. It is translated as CASSEAFISLVPQHF.

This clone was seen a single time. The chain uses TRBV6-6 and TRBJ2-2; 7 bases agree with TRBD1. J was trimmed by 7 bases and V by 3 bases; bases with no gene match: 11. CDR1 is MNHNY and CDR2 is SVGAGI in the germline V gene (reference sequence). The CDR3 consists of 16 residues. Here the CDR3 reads CASSYTGEGGGGELFF. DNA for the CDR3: TGTGCCAGCAGTTATACAGGGGAAGGGGGTGGCGGGGAGCTGTTTTTT.